The clone carrying this TCR beta chain was detected only a few times. CD25-based Treg depletion was applied to purified naive CD4+ T cells. TCRdb redid the calling of the 5' RACE reads with MiXCR, one entry per CDR3 protein. The data show about 62,000 distinct CDR3 sequences, more than 25% seen once. The ends lost 7 bases at V and 10 bases at J; junction bases unmatched: 16. Germline CDR1 and CDR2: DFQATT and SNEGSKA (reference sequence). There are 16 residues in the CDR3. Sequences were obtained from tumor-infiltrating naive CD4+ T cells sorted from the breast tumor. Sample subset: naive CD4+ T cells, CD4+CD45RA+CD25-. This clonotype originated in a female donor with breast cancer. The chain is built from TRBV20-1 and TRBJ1-6; 10 bases map to TRBD1. The CDR3 DNA reads as TGCAGTGGTAGTCCTCCGGGACAGGGGTATGGCTCACCCCTCCACTTT. Its protein product is CSGSPPGQGYGSPLHF.